The source of this T cell receptor (beta chain) is a study of monozygotic twins with inflammatory bowel disease. General observations from the study: Whereas healthy co-twins had higher TCRbeta diversity (inverse Simpson), IBD patients had lower diversity.

With regard to this clonotype: Antigen specificity is unknown.

TCRdb reanalyzed the 5' RACE reads and collapses them to one entry per CDR3 protein, without DNA. In total, the table holds more than 300,000 distinct CDR3 sequences. This CDR3 contains 14 residues. Germline-derived CDR1 and CDR2 are MNHNS and SASEGT. The sequence was collected from a human donor with ulcerative colitis or Crohn's disease, or a healthy co-twin of an affected twin (not recorded which). The specimen sequenced was blood. V and J are TRBV6-1 and TRBJ2-7; TCRdb reports TRBD1, a call that lacks DNA to check it against. CDR3 region: CASTDGPPSYEQYF.